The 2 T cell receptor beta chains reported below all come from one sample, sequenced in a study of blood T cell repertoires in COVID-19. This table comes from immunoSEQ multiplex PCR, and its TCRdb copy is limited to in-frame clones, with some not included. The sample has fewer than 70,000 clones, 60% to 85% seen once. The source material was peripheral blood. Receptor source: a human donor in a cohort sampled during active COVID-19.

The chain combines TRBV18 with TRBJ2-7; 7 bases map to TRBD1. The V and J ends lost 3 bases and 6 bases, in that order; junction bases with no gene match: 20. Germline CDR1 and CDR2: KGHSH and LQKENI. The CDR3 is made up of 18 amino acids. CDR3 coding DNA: TGTGCCAGCTCACCCACCCCCCCCGAGGGGGCGCGTATAGGCGAGCAGTACTTC. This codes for CASSPTPPEGARIGEQYF.

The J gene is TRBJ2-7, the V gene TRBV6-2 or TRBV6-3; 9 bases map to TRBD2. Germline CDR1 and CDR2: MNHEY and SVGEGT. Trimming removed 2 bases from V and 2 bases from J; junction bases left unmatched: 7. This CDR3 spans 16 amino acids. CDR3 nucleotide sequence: TGTGCCAGCAGTTACCGGTCCGCGGGAGGGCCCTACGAGCAGTACTTC. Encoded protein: CASSYRSAGGPYEQYF.